Listed below are T cell receptor beta chains from one sample, sequenced in a study of Graves' ophthalmopathy and Graves' hyperthyroidism. TCRdb itself ran the multiplex PCR reads through MiXCR, one entry per CDR3 protein. This sample yields about 400,000 distinct CDR3 sequences, of which about 18% are seen a single time; roughly 1.5% belongs to the top ten. The sample comprised peripheral blood. The receptors shown here come from a woman under 30 with Graves' ophthalmopathy. Each CDR3 is given with its conserved first and last residue. Each record gives: V gene, clone size, D gene, J gene, CDR3 protein, CDR3 DNA. A D gene is named only where the DNA matches it firmly. Clone sizes are given selectively: once, few, many, or a class where the clone is expanded.

>TRBV27|many|TRBD2|TRBJ2-3
CASTRTSVSDTQYF
TGTGCCAGCACCAGGACTAGTGTTTCAGATACGCAGTATTTT
>TRBV12-3/TRBV12-4|many|-|TRBJ2-7
CASSLPGRSYEQYF
TGTGCCAGCAGTTTACCGGGCCGCTCCTACGAGCAGTACTTC
>TRBV6-1|-|-|TRBJ1-1
CASSMTLSDTEAFF
TGTGCCAGCAGTATGACATTGTCGGACACTGAAGCTTTCTTT
>TRBV25-1|many|-|TRBJ1-3
CASSPMGGTHSGNTIYF
TGTGCCAGCAGTCCGATGGGTGGGACCCACTCTGGAAACACCATATATTTT
>TRBV20-1|many|-|TRBJ2-7
CSAREDKNWGEQYF
TGCAGTGCTAGAGAGGACAAGAACTGGGGTGAGCAGTACTTC
>TRBV4-3|-|-|TRBJ2-1
CASSPTGNEQFF
TGCGCCAGCAGCCCGACTGGGAATGAGCAGTTCTTC
>TRBV6-5|many|TRBD1|TRBJ1-5
CASSSRQGAGAQHF
TGTGCCAGCAGTTCGCGACAGGGGGCAGGTGCCCAGCATTTT
>TRBV5-6|many|TRBD2|TRBJ2-3
CASSKIGLAGTTDTQYF
TGTGCCAGCAGCAAGATCGGACTAGCGGGGACCACAGATACGCAGTATTTT
>TRBV28|many|TRBD1|TRBJ1-1
CASSLGQGSMNTEAFF
TGTGCCAGCAGTTTGGGACAGGGGTCAATGAACACTGAAGCTTTCTTT
>TRBV11-3|many|-|TRBJ1-5
CASSPTPGGNNQPQHF
TGTGCCAGCAGCCCGACCCCGGGAGGGAACAATCAGCCCCAGCATTTT
>TRBV15|many|-|TRBJ2-5
CATSRGDLTETQYF
TGTGCCACCAGCAGAGGGGATCTTACAGAGACCCAGTACTTC
>TRBV6-5|-|-|TRBJ1-2
CASSYAPRTYGYTF
TGTGCCAGCAGTTATGCCCCGAGGACCTATGGCTACACCTTC
>TRBV19|-|-|TRBJ1-1
CASSIVQNTEAFF
TGTGCCAGTAGTATAGTACAGAACACTGAAGCTTTCTTT
>TRBV6-2/TRBV6-3|many|-|TRBJ1-5
CASYRVGSNQPQHF
TGTGCCAGTTACCGGGTCGGAAGCAATCAGCCCCAGCATTTT
>TRBV6-5|many|TRBD2|TRBJ2-5
CASSSGLAGGQPTQYF
TGTGCCAGCAGTTCGGGACTAGCGGGGGGGCAACCGACCCAGTACTTC
>TRBV2|many|-|TRBJ2-2
CASNSRVTGELFF
TGTGCCAGCAACTCCCGGGTCACCGGGGAGCTGTTTTTT
>TRBV2|many|-|TRBJ1-1
CASRGGGARTEAFF
TGTGCCAGCAGGGGTGGAGGGGCACGCACTGAAGCTTTCTTT
>TRBV7-6|-|-|TRBJ1-2
CASSHRGDGYTF
TGTGCCAGCAGCCATAGGGGTGATGGCTACACCTTC
>TRBV5-1|many|-|TRBJ2-7
CASSSTGRSYEQYF
TGCGCCAGCAGCTCGACAGGACGCTCCTACGAGCAGTACTTC
>TRBV2|many|-|TRBJ2-7
CASCKDRFLYEQYF
TGTGCCAGCTGCAAGGACAGATTTCTGTACGAGCAGTACTTC
>TRBV30|many|-|TRBJ1-1
CAWKEDTRGAFF
TGTGCCTGGAAAGAGGACACACGAGGGGCTTTCTTT
>TRBV19|-|-|TRBJ2-7
CASSILGQFYEQYF
TGTGCCAGTAGTATATTAGGACAGTTCTACGAGCAGTACTTC
>TRBV27|-|-|TRBJ1-3
CASSLKGKSLSGNTIYF
TGTGCCAGCAGTTTAAAGGGGAAGAGCCTATCTGGAAACACCATATATTTT
>TRBV18|many|-|TRBJ1-2
CASSGAGNSGYTF
TGTGCCAGCTCAGGGGCAGGGAACTCTGGCTACACCTTC
>TRBV3-1|many|TRBD2|TRBJ2-7
CASSRSGAGGPEQYF
TGTGCCAGCAGCCGCTCAGGAGCGGGGGGGCCCGAGCAGTACTTC
>TRBV6-5|many|TRBD1|TRBJ1-6
CASSYSTGSGNSPLHF
TGTGCCAGCAGTTACTCGACAGGGTCTGGTAATTCACCCCTCCACTTT
>TRBV7-8|many|-|TRBJ1-1
CASSRVSKGTEAFF
TGTGCCAGCAGCCGCGTGAGTAAAGGTACTGAAGCTTTCTTT
>TRBV12-3/TRBV12-4|-|-|TRBJ2-7
CASSGARNPYEQYF
TGTGCCAGCAGTGGGGCCAGGAACCCCTACGAGCAGTACTTC
>TRBV6-1|many|-|TRBJ1-1
CASSEMEAEAFF
TGTGCCAGCAGTGAAATGGAAGCTGAAGCTTTCTTT
>TRBV7-9|-|-|TRBJ1-1
CASSLRQINTEAFF
TGTGCCAGCAGCTTACGACAGATCAACACTGAAGCTTTCTTT
>TRBV3-1|-|TRBD2|TRBJ2-7
CASSQDAGVYEQYF
TGTGCCAGCAGCCAAGATGCGGGGGTGTACGAGCAGTACTTC
>TRBV28|many|-|TRBJ1-2
CASSSQGAGGNYGYTF
TGTGCCAGCAGTTCCCAAGGGGCTGGGGGAAACTATGGCTACACCTTC
>TRBV4-2|few|-|TRBJ2-7
CASSQDPGSSYEQYF
TGTGCCAGCAGCCAAGATCCAGGGAGCTCCTACGAGCAGTACTTC
>TRBV5-1|many|-|TRBJ2-7
CASSLTPTPYEQYF
TGCGCCAGCAGCTTGACCCCAACTCCCTACGAGCAGTACTTC
>TRBV24-1|-|TRBD1|TRBJ1-2
CAIGQGTNYGYTF
TGTGCCATTGGACAGGGGACTAACTATGGCTACACCTTC
>TRBV30|many|TRBD1|TRBJ2-7
CAWEDGTGYYEQYF
TGTGCTTGGGAAGACGGGACAGGTTACTACGAGCAGTACTTC
>TRBV5-1|many|TRBD1|TRBJ2-7
CASSLWTGIDEQYF
TGCGCCAGCAGCTTATGGACAGGGATCGACGAGCAGTACTTC
>TRBV19|many|-|TRBJ2-5
CASSIPGAGETQYF
TGTGCCAGTAGTATTCCCGGAGCGGGAGAGACCCAGTACTTC
>TRBV2|many|-|TRBJ1-6
CASRPDYNSPLHF
TGTGCCAGCAGACCGGATTATAATTCACCCCTCCACTTT
>TRBV18|few|TRBD1|TRBJ2-7
CASSPPHRDRGDEQYF
TGTGCCAGCTCACCACCTCACCGGGACAGGGGAGACGAGCAGTACTTC
>TRBV6-2/TRBV6-3|many|-|TRBJ1-1
CASSYTRGGDTEAFF
TGTGCCAGCAGTTACACTCGGGGTGGGGACACTGAAGCTTTCTTT
>TRBV28|many|-|TRBJ2-5
CASSSPTPGAQYF
TGTGCCAGCAGTTCGCCAACGCCAGGGGCCCAGTACTTC
>TRBV29-1|many|TRBD1|TRBJ1-5
CSVSGTGGQPQHF
TGCAGCGTTTCCGGGACAGGGGGACAGCCCCAGCATTTT
>TRBV7-2|many|-|TRBJ2-7
CASSFPGFTYEQYF
TGTGCCAGCAGCTTCCCCGGCTTCACCTACGAGCAGTACTTC
>TRBV5-4|-|TRBD1|TRBJ2-5
CASSRGTGETQYF
TGTGCCAGCAGCCGTGGGACAGGAGAGACCCAGTACTTC